These T cell receptor beta chains were read from a single sample in a study of shared clonotypes between healthy human individuals. Assay used: immunoSEQ multiplex PCR; TCRdb lists only in-frame clones, some missing. This sample yields roughly 2.2 million clones, of which 92% are seen a single time; 0.37% belongs to the top ten. Sequenced: naive CD4+ T cells from PBMCs. The receptors derive from a man between 18 and 29 years old in good health. Some clones in this sample may be carry-over from other donors' samples. Each CDR3 is given without its conserved first and last residue. Each record gives: V gene, CDR3 protein.

v_gene: TRBV18; CDR3aa: ASSPLAYVIRNEQF
v_gene: TRBV2; CDR3aa: ASTTRLGRGGELF
v_gene: TRBV30; CDR3aa: AWKDRGRGDTQY
v_gene: TRBV14; CDR3aa: ASSLIGVTGELF
v_gene: TRBV5-6; CDR3aa: ASSPDAGAPQETQY
v_gene: TRBV14; CDR3aa: ASSGQKGEQF
v_gene: TRBV9; CDR3aa: ASSVGRGETEQY
v_gene: TRBV19; CDR3aa: ASSIGQTGTGHREQF
v_gene: TRBV4-2; CDR3aa: ASSQVKRGSYNEQF
v_gene: TRBV6-6; CDR3aa: ASSSGTAGNSPLH
v_gene: TRBV27; CDR3aa: ASSLGRNTEAF
v_gene: TRBV5-1; CDR3aa: ASSLGGQNYEQY
v_gene: TRBV10-3; CDR3aa: AISERTDGKYEQY
v_gene: TRBV21-1; CDR3aa: ASSKLGDQETQY
v_gene: TRBV6-6; CDR3aa: ASGPQATYEQY
v_gene: TRBV7-9; CDR3aa: ASSSFWGETPEAF
v_gene: TRBV6-5; CDR3aa: ASSYRSSGSYEQY
v_gene: TRBV18; CDR3aa: ASSPRLPPLHNSGANVLT
v_gene: TRBV11-2; CDR3aa: ASTPRGGSGANVLT